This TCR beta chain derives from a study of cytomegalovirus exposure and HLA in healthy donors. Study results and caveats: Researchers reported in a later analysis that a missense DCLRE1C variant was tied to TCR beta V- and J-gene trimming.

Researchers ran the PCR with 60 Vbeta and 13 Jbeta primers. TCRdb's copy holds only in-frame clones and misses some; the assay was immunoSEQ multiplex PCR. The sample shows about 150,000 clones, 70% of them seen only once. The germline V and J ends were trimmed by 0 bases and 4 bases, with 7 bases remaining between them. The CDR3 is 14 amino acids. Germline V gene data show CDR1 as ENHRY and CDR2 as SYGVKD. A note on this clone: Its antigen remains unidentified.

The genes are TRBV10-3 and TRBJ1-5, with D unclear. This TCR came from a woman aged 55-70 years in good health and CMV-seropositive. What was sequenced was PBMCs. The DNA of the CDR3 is TGTGCCATCAGTGAGTCGACGAGGAATCAGCCCCAGCATTTT. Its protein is CAISESTRNQPQHF.